This T cell receptor (beta chain) derives from a study of blood T cells in healthy people across ages. Findings and limits, study-wide: Getting older went along with TCR beta diversity per million T cells dropping roughly linearly. Both higher diversity and more naive CD4+ cells marked long-lived donors when set against aged donors.

CDR1 LGHDT and CDR2 YNNKEL come from the germline V gene (reference sequence). V lost 5 bases and J lost 9; bases outside the gene matches: 7. This CDR3 spans 13 amino acids. This clonotype was counted only a few times. The antigen remains unidentified. For the second PCR, which ran for roughly 7 to 11 cycles, a sample-barcoded 5' primer and a J-beta primer mix were used. TCRdb re-called the 5' RACE reads with MiXCR, one entry per CDR3 protein. Of roughly 550,000 distinct CDR3 sequences in the sample, less than 25% were seen once. These data also formed part of another study, on T cells of mothers and their children. That investigation notes: A few healthy Caucasian mothers gave samples, and so did their six children. For unrelated pairs as for related ones, thymic selection shapes TCR recombination output similarly.

The sample was blood. The V and J genes are TRBV3-1 and TRBJ2-1; 7 bases line up with TRBD1. The sequence was collected from a boy younger than 18 in good health. CDR3 in amino acids: CASSSQGDLEQFF. CDR3 bases: TGTGCCAGCAGCTCTCAGGGGGACCTTGAGCAGTTCTTC.